This paragraph covers one TCR beta chain sequence. One end of the junction varies from germline; a read error may be responsible. This sample is part of a study of regulatory T cells in long-lasting Graves disease. Documented time point: persistent/refractory GD, antithyroid drugs over 5 years with positive TRAb. Following extraction of RNA from PBMCs, that RNA was used to make the TCR library. Construction of TCR beta libraries relied on iRepertoire HTBI primers and on Arm-PCR targeting CDR3 regions. TCRdb re-called the multiplex PCR reads with MiXCR, one entry per CDR3 protein. Of around 400,000 distinct CDR3 sequences in the sample, 20% to 30% were seen once. CDR1 is MDHEN and CDR2 is SYDVKM in the germline V gene. This CDR3 has 13 residues.

The source material was peripheral blood mononuclear cells (PBMCs), sampled when the disease was refractory, from a patient treated with antithyroid drugs. This sequence originates from a female donor with Graves disease. V usage is TRBV28 and J usage is TRBJ2-5; D unclear. CDR3 residues: CASSDSLGRYYFF. The CDR3 DNA reads TGTGCCAGCAGTGATTCACTCGGCCGATATTACTTCTTC.